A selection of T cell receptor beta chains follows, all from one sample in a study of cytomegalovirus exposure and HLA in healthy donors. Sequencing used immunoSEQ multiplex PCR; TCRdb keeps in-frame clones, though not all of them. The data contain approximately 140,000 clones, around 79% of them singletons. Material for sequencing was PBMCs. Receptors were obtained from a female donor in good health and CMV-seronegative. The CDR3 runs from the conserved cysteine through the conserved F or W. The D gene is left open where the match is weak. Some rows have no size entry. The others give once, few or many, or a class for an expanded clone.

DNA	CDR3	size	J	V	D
TGTGCCAGTAGTCCCAGACAAAAAACCTACGAGCAGTACTTC	CASSPRQKTYEQYF	.	TRBJ2-7	TRBV19	.
TGCGCCAGCAGGGGCGCTAACTATGGCTACACCTTC	CASRGANYGYTF	.	TRBJ1-2	TRBV5-1	.
TGTGCCATCACTCCCGGGACAGGGGGAGAGCAGTACTTC	CAITPGTGGEQYF	.	TRBJ2-7	TRBV10-3	TRBD1
TGTGCCACCAAATGGGCCTTGAGCTCCTATAATTCACCCCTCCACTTT	CATKWALSSYNSPLHF	once	TRBJ1-6	TRBV15	.
TGTGCCAGCACCCAATATGGCTACACCTTC	CASTQYGYTF	.	TRBJ1-2	TRBV7-2	.
TGTGCCAGTACCCTATCCGGACAGGGGGCCTACGAGCAGTACTTC	CASTLSGQGAYEQYF	once	TRBJ2-7	TRBV19	TRBD1
TGTGCCAGCAGCTTAGGCTGGCAACAAGAGACCCAGTACTTC	CASSLGWQQETQYF	.	TRBJ2-5	TRBV7-8	.
TGTGCCAGCTCAAACATGGGGGAGGAACCCGGGAGACAGCCCCAGCATTTT	CASSNMGEEPGRQPQHF	.	TRBJ1-5	TRBV5-6	.
TGTGCCATCGGTGGGCCTTTAGACACCCGCCTCGCCGGGGAGCTGTTTTTT	CAIGGPLDTRLAGELFF	.	TRBJ2-2	TRBV10-3	.
TGTGCCAGCAGTCCCAGCGGGCGCTCCCCCTACGAGCAGTACTTC	CASSPSGRSPYEQYF	once	TRBJ2-7	TRBV28	.
TGTGCCAGCAGTGAGTCTCAGTCCACAGATACGCAGTATTTT	CASSESQSTDTQYF	once	TRBJ2-3	TRBV6-4	.
TGTGCCAGCAGCTTCGGGACTAGCGGCAATGAGCAGTTCTTC	CASSFGTSGNEQFF	.	TRBJ2-1	TRBV13	TRBD2
TGCGCCAGCAGCCCAGGGAGGGCAGGGTGGAGCAATCAGCCCCAGCATTTT	CASSPGRAGWSNQPQHF	.	TRBJ1-5	TRBV5-1	.
TGTGCCAGCAGTGAACCTGGGACAGGGGCCGGATTTGATGGCTACACCTTC	CASSEPGTGAGFDGYTF	.	TRBJ1-2	TRBV2	TRBD1
TGTGCCAGCAGCCAGTCAGGGATCGAGGGCTACACCTTC	CASSQSGIEGYTF	.	TRBJ1-2	TRBV7-9	.
TGCGCCAGCAGCCAAGTGTCGAACTATTTGAACACTGAAGCTTTCTTT	CASSQVSNYLNTEAFF	.	TRBJ1-1	TRBV4-3	.
TGTGCCAGCAGTGCAGGGGTTGTGATGAACACTGAAGCTTTCTTT	CASSAGVVMNTEAFF	few	TRBJ1-1	TRBV6-5	.
TGTGCCAGCCAGGGGGCGCGAGAGCAGTACTTC	CASQGAREQYF	few	TRBJ2-7	TRBV6-1	TRBD1
TGTGCCAGCAGTGAGTTGGCTGGCGAGACCCAGTACTTC	CASSELAGETQYF	.	TRBJ2-5	TRBV6-4	.
TGTGCCAGCAGTTCAATGGGACAGGGAGCGCTCTTC	CASSSMGQGALF	.	TRBJ2-1	TRBV27	TRBD1
TGTGCCAGCCAGCTTAGAGGCAGGGGCACCGGGGAGCTGTTTTTT	CASQLRGRGTGELFF	.	TRBJ2-2	TRBV11-3	.
TGCGCCAGCAGCCTCCTAGCCGGGGATGAGCAGTTCTTC	CASSLLAGDEQFF	.	TRBJ2-1	TRBV4-1	.
TGTGCCAGCAGCCGCGGGGCGGTTAGCTCCTACGAGCAGTACTTC	CASSRGAVSSYEQYF	once	TRBJ2-7	TRBV11-2	.
TGTGCCAGCAGTAGTCTAGCGGGGCACCTAAGCTCCTACAATGAGCAGTTCTTC	CASSSLAGHLSSYNEQFF	.	TRBJ2-1	TRBV7-8	TRBD2
TGTGCCACCAGCAGAGATCAAGGGACAGATAACACTGAAGCTTTCTTT	CATSRDQGTDNTEAFF	.	TRBJ1-1	TRBV15	TRBD1
TGTGCCAGCAGTCTAGGGTCAGGTGGGGGGGAGACCCAGTACTTC	CASSLGSGGGETQYF	.	TRBJ2-5	TRBV5-4	.
TGTGCCAGCGGACAGGGAACTGGGAACACTGAAGCTTTCTTT	CASGQGTGNTEAFF	.	TRBJ1-1	TRBV4-2	TRBD1
TGTGCCAGCAGCCAACAGGGTGTTTACACTGAAGCTTTCTTT	CASSQQGVYTEAFF	few	TRBJ1-1	TRBV5-6	.
TGCGCCAGCAGCCAAGAGGGAAGGGCGGGGGTAGATACGCAGTATTTT	CASSQEGRAGVDTQYF	.	TRBJ2-3	TRBV4-3	TRBD2
TGTGCCAGCACCCAGACAGTAATCTATGGCTACACCTTC	CASTQTVIYGYTF	.	TRBJ1-2	TRBV7-8	.
TGTGCCAGCAGCTTAGACGGACAGGGCAATCAGCCCCAGCATTTT	CASSLDGQGNQPQHF	.	TRBJ1-5	TRBV11-2	TRBD1
TGCGCCAGCAGCTTGGCATTTCAGAATGAGCAGTTCTTC	CASSLAFQNEQFF	.	TRBJ2-1	TRBV5-1	.
TGTGCCAGCAGCTTCCCCGGGACTAGCGGGAGTCACGTCACCGGGGAGCTGTTTTTT	CASSFPGTSGSHVTGELFF	.	TRBJ2-2	TRBV7-8	TRBD2
TGCGCCAGCAGCTGGGGACAGGGCCCCTACGAGCAGTACTTC	CASSWGQGPYEQYF	.	TRBJ2-7	TRBV5-1	TRBD1
TGTGCCAGCAGCCGGGGACAGATCAATCAGCCCCAGCATTTT	CASSRGQINQPQHF	.	TRBJ1-5	TRBV9	TRBD1
TGTGCCAGCAGTGAAGGACAGGTAAGTGAAGCTTTCTTT	CASSEGQVSEAFF	.	TRBJ1-1	TRBV2	.
TGTGCCAGCAGTTATAGCGGGGACGGTGAGCAGTTCTTC	CASSYSGDGEQFF	.	TRBJ2-1	TRBV2	TRBD2
TGCAGCGTGGGACAGGGGAGAGCGGTGGAGCAGTACTTC	CSVGQGRAVEQYF	.	TRBJ2-7	TRBV29-1	TRBD1
TGCGCCAGCAGACGGACAGGACAAGAGACCCAGTACTTC	CASRRTGQETQYF	.	TRBJ2-5	TRBV4-1	TRBD1
TGTGCCAGCAGCGCCGGGACAGGGGTTGACTATGGCTACACCTTC	CASSAGTGVDYGYTF	.	TRBJ1-2	TRBV7-6	TRBD1
TGTGCCAGCAGCTCCTCCAGACAGGGCGAAGGCTACACCTTC	CASSSSRQGEGYTF	few	TRBJ1-2	TRBV7-2	TRBD1
TGCGCCAGCAGCCAAGATAAGGAGGGAGGGGCCTACAATGAGCAGTTCTTC	CASSQDKEGGAYNEQFF	.	TRBJ2-1	TRBV4-3	TRBD2
TGTGCCTGTCCTCAGGGGCCTCGTGTAGAGTCACCCCTCCACTTT	CACPQGPRVESPLHF	few	TRBJ1-6	TRBV30	.
TGTGCCAGCAGCGGTACACGAAATTCACCCCTCCACTTT	CASSGTRNSPLHF	.	TRBJ1-6	TRBV7-2	.
TGTGCCAGCAGCCCTAACTATGCGATTACCTATCGGGGTGGCTACACCTTC	CASSPNYAITYRGGYTF	.	TRBJ1-2	TRBV7-9	.
TGTGCCAGCGGGCGGGAGATGAACACTGAAGCTTTCTTT	CASGREMNTEAFF	.	TRBJ1-1	TRBV28	.
TGTGCCAGCAGCTTTAGGGGACAGGGGGCCAATGAGCAGTTCTTC	CASSFRGQGANEQFF	few	TRBJ2-1	TRBV5-5	TRBD1
TGTGCCAGCAGCTCTGGACAGGGGGCCATGAACACTGAAGCTTTCTTT	CASSSGQGAMNTEAFF	.	TRBJ1-1	TRBV7-9	TRBD1
TGTGCCATCAGTAGACAGGGCGGGGACACTGAAGCTTTCTTT	CAISRQGGDTEAFF	few	TRBJ1-1	TRBV10-3	TRBD1
TGCGCCAGCAGCCAAGTGGGCGGGGGGTTTTACAATGAGCAGTTCTTC	CASSQVGGGFYNEQFF	.	TRBJ2-1	TRBV4-3	TRBD2
TGTGCCATCAGTGGCAGACCGGGCACCGGGGAGCTGTTTTTT	CAISGRPGTGELFF	.	TRBJ2-2	TRBV10-3	.
TGTGCCAGCAGTTACTCGAACAGGGGCCCCTTCGGTCCCCAGTACTTC	CASSYSNRGPFGPQYF	.	TRBJ2-5	TRBV6-5	TRBD1
TGTGCCAGGGGACTAGCGGGGGACAATGAGCAGTTCTTC	CARGLAGDNEQFF	.	TRBJ2-1	TRBV21-1	.